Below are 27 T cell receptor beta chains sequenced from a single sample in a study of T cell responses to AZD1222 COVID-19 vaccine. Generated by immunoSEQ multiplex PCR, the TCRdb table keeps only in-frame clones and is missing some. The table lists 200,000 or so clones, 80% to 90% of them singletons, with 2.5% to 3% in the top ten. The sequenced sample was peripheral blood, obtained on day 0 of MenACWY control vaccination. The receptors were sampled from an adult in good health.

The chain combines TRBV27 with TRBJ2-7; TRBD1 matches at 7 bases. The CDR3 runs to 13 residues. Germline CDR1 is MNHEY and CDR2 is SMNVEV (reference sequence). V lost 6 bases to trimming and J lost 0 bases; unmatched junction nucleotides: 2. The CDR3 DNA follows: TGTGCCAGCAGAGGGGGCAGCTCCTACGAGCAGTACTTC. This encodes CASRGGSSYEQYF.

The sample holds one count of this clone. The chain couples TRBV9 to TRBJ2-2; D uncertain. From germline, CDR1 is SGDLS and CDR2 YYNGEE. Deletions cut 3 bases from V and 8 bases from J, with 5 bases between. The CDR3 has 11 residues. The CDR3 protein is CASSAGGELFF. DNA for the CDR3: TGTGCCAGCAGCGCGGGTGGGGAGCTGTTTTTT.

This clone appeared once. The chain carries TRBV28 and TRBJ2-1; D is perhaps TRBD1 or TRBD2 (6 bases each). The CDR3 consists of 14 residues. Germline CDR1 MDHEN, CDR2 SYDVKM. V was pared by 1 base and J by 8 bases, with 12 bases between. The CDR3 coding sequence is TGTGCCAGCAGTTTATTGTCCGGGGGCGATGAGCAGTTCTTC. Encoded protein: CASSLLSGGDEQFF.

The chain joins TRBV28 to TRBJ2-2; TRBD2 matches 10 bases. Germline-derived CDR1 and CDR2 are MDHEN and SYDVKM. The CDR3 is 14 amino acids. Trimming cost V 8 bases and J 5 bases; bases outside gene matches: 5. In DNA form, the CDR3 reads TGTGCCAGCGGGGGACTAGCGTCTACCGGGGAGCTGTTTTTT. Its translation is CASGGLASTGELFF.

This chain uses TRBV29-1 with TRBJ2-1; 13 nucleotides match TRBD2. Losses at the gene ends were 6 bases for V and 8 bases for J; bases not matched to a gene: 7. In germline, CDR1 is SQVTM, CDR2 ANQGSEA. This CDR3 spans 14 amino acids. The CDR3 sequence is CSVPGTSGIDEQFF. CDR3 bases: TGCAGCGTACCCGGGACTAGCGGGATCGATGAGCAGTTCTTC.

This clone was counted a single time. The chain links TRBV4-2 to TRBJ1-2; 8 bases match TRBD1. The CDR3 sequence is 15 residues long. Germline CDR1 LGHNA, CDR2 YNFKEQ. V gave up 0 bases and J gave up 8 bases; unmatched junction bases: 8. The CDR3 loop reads CASSQDLVTGEGYTF. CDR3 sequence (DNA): TGTGCCAGCAGCCAAGATCTGGTGACAGGGGAAGGCTACACCTTC.

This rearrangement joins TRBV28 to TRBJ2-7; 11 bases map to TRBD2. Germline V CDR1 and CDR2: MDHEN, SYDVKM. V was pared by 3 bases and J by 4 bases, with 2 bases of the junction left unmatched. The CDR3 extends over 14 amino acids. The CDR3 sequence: CASSFGTSGYEQYF. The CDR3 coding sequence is TGTGCCAGCAGTTTCGGGACTAGCGGATACGAGCAGTACTTC.

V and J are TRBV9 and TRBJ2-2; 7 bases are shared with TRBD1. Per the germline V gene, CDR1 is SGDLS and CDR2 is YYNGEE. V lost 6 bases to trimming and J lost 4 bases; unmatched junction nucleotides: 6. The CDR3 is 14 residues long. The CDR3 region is CASTGTASTGELFF. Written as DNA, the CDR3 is TGTGCCAGCACCGGGACAGCCTCCACCGGGGAGCTGTTTTTT.

CDR3 region: CASSLHRDLALGANVLTF. The CDR3 DNA follows: TGTGCCAGCAGCTTGCACAGGGACCTCGCCCTCGGGGCCAACGTCCTGACTTTC. The V gene is TRBV5-4, the J gene TRBJ2-6; D might be TRBD1 (6 bases). Trimming removed 1 base at V and 4 bases at J, with 18 bases between. The CDR3 has 18 residues. Germline assignment: CDR1 SGHNT and CDR2 YYREEE (reference sequence). Using reference TRBV5-4 and TRBJ2-6 for the parts outside the CDR3, the full variable domain is ETGVTQSPTHLIKTRGQQVTLRCSSQSGHNTVSWYQQALGQGPQFIFQYYREEENGRGNFPPRFSGLQFPNYSSELNVNALELDDSALYLCASSLHRDLALGANVLTFGAGSRLTVL.

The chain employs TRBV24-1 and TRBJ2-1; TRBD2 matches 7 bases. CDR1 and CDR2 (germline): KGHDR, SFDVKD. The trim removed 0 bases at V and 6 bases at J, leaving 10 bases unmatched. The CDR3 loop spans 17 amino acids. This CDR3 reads CATSDLDSASGGNEQFF. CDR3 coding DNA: TGTGCCACCAGTGATTTGGACTCGGCCTCGGGAGGCAATGAGCAGTTCTTC.

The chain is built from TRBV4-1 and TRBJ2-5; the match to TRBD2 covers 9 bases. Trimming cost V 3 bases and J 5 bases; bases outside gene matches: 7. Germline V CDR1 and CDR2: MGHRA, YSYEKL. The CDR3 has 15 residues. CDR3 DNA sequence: TGCGCCAGCAGCCAGTTGACTAGCGGCCGGGAGACCCAGTACTTC. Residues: CASSQLTSGRETQYF.

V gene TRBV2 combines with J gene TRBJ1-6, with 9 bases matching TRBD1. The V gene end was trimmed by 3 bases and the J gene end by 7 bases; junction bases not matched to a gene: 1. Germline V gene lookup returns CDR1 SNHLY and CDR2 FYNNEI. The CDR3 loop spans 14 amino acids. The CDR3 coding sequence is TGTGCCAGCAGTGAGGGGACAGGGAATTCACCCCTCCACTTT. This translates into CASSEGTGNSPLHF.

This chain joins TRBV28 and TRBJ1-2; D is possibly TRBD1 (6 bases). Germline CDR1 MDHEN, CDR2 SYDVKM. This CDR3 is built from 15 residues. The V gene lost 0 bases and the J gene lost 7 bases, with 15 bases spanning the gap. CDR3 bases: TGTGCCAGCAGTTTATGGAGTCTACAGGGTGCTGGCTACACCTTC. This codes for CASSLWSLQGAGYTF.

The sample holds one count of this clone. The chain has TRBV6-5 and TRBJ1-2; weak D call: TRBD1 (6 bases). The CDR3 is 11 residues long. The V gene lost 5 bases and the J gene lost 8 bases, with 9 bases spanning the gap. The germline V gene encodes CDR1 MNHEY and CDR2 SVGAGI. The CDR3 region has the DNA TGTGCCAGCAGTCAGGGGATCGGCTACACCTTC. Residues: CASSQGIGYTF.

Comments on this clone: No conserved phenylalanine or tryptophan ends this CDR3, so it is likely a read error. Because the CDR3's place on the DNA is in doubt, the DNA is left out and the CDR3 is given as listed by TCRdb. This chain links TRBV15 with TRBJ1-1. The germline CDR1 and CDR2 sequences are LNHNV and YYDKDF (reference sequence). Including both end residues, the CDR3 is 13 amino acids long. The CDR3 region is CATSRDRDPFIHL.

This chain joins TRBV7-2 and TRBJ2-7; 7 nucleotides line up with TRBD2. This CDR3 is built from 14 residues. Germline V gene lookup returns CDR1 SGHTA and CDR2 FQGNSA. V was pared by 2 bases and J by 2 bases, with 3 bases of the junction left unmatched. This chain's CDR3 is CASSLPAGAYEQYF. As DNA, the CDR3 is TGTGCCAGCAGCTTACCGGCGGGGGCCTACGAGCAGTACTTC.

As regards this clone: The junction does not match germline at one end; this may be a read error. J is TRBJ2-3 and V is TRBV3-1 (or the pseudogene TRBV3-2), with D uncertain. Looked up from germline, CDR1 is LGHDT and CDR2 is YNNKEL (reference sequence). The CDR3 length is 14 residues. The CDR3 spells CASSQDPGPDTQYF. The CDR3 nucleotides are TGTGCCAGCAGTCAAGACCCAGGACCAGATACGCAGTATTTT.

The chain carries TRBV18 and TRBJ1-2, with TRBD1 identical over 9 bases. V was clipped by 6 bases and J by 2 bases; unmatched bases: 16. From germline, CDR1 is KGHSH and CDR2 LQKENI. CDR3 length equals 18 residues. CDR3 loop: CASSHLGDRGYRNYGYTF. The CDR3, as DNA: TGTGCCAGCTCCCATCTGGGAGACAGGGGGTATCGGAACTATGGCTACACCTTC. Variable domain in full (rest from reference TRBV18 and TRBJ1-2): NAGVMQNPRHLVRRRGQEARLRCSPMKGHSHVYWYRQLPEEGLKFMVYLQKENIIDESGMPKERFSAEFPKEGPSILRIQQVVRGDSAAYFCASSHLGDRGYRNYGYTFGSGTRLTVV.

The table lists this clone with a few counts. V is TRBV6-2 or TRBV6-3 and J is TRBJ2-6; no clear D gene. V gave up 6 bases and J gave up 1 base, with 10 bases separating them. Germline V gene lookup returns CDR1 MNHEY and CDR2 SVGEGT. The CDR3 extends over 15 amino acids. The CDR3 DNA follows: TGTGCCAGCAGCTCCTCCGAGTCTGGGGCCAACGTCCTGACTTTC. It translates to CASSSSESGANVLTF.

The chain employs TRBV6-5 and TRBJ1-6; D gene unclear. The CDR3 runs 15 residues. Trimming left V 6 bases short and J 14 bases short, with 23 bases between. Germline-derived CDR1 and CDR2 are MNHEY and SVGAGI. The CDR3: CASSPPGVTAGTLHF. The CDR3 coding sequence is TGTGCCAGCAGCCCCCCCGGCGTCACCGCCGGCACCCTCCACTTT.

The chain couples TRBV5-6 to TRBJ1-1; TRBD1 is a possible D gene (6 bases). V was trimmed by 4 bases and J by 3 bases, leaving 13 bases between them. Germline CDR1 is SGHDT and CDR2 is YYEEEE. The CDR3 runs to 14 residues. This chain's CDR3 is CASSRRDTYTEAFF. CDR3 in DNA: TGTGCCAGCAGCCGCCGGGACACATACACTGAAGCTTTCTTT.

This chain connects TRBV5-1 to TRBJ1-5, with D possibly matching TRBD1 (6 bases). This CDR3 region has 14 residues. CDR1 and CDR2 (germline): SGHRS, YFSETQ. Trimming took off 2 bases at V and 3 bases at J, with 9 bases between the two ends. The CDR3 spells CASSLGDNNQPQHF. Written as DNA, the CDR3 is TGCGCCAGCAGCTTAGGGGACAACAATCAGCCCCAGCATTTT.

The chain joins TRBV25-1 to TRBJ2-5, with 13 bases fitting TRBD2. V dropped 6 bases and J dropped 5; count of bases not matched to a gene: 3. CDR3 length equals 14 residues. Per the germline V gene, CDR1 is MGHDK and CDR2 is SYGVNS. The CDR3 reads CASRGTSGKETQYF. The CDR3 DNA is TGTGCCAGCAGGGGGACTAGCGGGAAGGAGACCCAGTACTTC.

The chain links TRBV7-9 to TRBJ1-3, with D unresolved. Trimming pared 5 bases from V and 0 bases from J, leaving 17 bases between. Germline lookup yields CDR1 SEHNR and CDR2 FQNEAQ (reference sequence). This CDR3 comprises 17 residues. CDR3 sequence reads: CASSPPYGSASGNTIYF. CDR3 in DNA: TGTGCCAGCAGCCCCCCCTATGGATCGGCCTCTGGAAACACCATATATTTT.

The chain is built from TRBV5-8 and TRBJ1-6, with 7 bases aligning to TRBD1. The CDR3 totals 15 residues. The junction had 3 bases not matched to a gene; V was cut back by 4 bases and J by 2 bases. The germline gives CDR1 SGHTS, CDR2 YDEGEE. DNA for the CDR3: TGTGCCAGCAGCACCGGGACAGCCTATAATTCACCCCTCCACTTT. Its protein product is CASSTGTAYNSPLHF.

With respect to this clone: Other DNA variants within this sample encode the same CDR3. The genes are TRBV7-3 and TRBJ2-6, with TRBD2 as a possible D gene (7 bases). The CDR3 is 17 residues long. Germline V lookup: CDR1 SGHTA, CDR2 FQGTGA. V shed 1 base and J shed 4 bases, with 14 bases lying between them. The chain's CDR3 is CASSLIGGGGGANVLTF. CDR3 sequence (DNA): TGTGCCAGCAGCTTAATAGGGGGGGGAGGAGGGGCCAACGTCCTGACTTTC.

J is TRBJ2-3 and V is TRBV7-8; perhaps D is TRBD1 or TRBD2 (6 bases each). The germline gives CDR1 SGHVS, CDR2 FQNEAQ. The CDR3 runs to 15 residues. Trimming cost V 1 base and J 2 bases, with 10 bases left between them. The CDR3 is CASSLEGGHTDTQYF. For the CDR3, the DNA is TGTGCCAGCAGCTTAGAGGGGGGTCACACAGATACGCAGTATTTT.